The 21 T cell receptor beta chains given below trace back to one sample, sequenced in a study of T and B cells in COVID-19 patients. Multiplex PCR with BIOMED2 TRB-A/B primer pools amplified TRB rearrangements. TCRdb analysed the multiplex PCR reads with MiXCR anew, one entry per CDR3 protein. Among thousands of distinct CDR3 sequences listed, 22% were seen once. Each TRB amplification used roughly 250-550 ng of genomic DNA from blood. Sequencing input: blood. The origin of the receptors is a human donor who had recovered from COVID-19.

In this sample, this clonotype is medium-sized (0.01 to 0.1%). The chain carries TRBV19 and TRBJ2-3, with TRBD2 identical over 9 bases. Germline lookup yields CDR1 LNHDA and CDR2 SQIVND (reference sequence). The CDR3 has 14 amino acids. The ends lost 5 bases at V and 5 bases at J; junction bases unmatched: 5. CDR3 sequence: CASSWRGGQDTQYF. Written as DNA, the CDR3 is TGTGCCAGTAGTTGGCGGGGGGGCCAAGATACGCAGTATTTT.

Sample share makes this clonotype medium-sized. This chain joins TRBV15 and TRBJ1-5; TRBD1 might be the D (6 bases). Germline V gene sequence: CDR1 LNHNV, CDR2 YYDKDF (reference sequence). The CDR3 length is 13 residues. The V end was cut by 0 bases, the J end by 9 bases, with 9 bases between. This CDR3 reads CATSREGGRPQHF. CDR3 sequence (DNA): TGTGCCACCAGCAGAGAGGGGGGGCGGCCCCAGCATTTT.

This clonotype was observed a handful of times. CDR3 DNA sequence: TGTGCCATCAGTGAGTTTGGGACACCTCACTCCTACGAGCAGTACTTC. It translates to CAISEFGTPHSYEQYF. The chain is built from TRBV10-3 and TRBJ2-7, with D possibly matching TRBD1 (6 bases). Germline CDR1 is ENHRY and CDR2 is SYGVKD. V lost 1 base to trimming and J lost 0 bases, with 13 bases between them. The length of the CDR3 is 16 residues.

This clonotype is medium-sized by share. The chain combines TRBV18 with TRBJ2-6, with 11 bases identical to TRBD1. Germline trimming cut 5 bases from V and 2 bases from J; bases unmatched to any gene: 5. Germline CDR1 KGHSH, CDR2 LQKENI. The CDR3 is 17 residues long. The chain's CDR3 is CASSSGTGGPGANVLTF. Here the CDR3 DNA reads TGTGCCAGCTCATCCGGGACAGGGGGTCCTGGGGCCAACGTCCTGACTTTC.

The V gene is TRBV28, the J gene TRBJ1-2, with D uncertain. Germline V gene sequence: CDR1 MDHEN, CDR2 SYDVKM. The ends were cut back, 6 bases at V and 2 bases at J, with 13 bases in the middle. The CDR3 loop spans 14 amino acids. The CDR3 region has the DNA TGTGCCAGCAGGGACCCCCCAGGAAACTATGGCTACACCTTC. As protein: CASRDPPGNYGYTF.

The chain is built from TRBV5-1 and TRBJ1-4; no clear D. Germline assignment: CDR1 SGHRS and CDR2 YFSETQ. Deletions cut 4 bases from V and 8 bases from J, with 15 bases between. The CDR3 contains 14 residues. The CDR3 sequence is CASSPSGAEEKLFF. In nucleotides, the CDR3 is TGCGCCAGCAGCCCCTCGGGAGCTGAAGAAAAACTGTTTTTT.

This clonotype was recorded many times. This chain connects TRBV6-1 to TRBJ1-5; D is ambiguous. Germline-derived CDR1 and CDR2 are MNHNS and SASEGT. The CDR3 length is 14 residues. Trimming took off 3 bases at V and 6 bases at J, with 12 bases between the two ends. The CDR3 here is CASSEGVESQPQHF. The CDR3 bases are TGTGCCAGCAGTGAGGGTGTGGAAAGTCAGCCCCAGCATTTT.

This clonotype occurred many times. CDR3 sequence (DNA): TGTGCCAGTAGTATTGCTCCTAACAGGGGCTATAATTCACCCCTCCACTTT. It is translated as CASSIAPNRGYNSPLHF. The rearrangement uses TRBV19 and TRBJ1-6; 7 nucleotides agree with TRBD1. The CDR3 loop spans 17 amino acids. The ends lost 3 bases at V and 3 bases at J; junction bases unmatched: 8. The germline gives CDR1 LNHDA, CDR2 SQIVND (reference sequence).

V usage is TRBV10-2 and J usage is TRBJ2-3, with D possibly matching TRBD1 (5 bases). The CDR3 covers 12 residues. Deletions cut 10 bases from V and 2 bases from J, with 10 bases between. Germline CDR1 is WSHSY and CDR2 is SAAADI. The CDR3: CANRQFTDTQYF. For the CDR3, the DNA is TGCGCCAACAGACAGTTCACAGATACGCAGTATTTT.

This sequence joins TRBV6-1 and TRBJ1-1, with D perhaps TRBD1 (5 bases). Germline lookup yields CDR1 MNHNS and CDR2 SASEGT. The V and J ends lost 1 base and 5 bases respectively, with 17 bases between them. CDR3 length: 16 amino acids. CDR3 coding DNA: TGTGCCAGCAGTGAAGAGCCCTCGGGGGGGTGGACTGAAGCTTTCTTT. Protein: CASSEEPSGGWTEAFF.

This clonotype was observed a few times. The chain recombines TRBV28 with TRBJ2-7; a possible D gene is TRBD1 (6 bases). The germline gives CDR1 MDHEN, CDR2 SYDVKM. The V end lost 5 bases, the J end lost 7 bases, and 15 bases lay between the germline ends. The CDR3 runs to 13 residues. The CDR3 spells CASSLQGFREQYF. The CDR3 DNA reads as TGTGCCAGCAGTCTGCAGGGGTTTAGGGAGCAGTACTTC.

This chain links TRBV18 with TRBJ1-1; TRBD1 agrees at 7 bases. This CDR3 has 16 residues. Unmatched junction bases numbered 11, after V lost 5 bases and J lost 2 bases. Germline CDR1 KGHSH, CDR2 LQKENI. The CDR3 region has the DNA TGTGCCAGCTCATCTACACCGGGACAGAAAAACACTGAAGCTTTCTTT. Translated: CASSSTPGQKNTEAFF. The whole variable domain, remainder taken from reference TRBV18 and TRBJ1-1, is NAGVMQNPRHLVRRRGQEARLRCSPMKGHSHVYWYRQLPEEGLKFMVYLQKENIIDESGMPKERFSAEFPKEGPSILRIQQVVRGDSAAYFCASSSTPGQKNTEAFFGQGTRLTVV.

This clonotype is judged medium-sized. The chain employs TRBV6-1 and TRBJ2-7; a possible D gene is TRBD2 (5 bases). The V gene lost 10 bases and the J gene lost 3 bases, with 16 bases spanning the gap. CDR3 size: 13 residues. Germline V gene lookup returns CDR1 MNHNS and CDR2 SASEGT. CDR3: CAIRGLQVYEQYF. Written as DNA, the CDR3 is TGTGCCATCCGGGGTTTGCAAGTCTACGAGCAGTACTTC.

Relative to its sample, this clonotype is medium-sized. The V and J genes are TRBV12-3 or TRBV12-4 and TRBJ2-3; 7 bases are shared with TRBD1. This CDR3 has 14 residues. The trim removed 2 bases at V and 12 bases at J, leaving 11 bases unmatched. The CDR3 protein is CASSLSSTGTAQYF. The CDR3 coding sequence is TGTGCCAGCAGTTTAAGTTCCACCGGGACAGCCCAGTATTTT.

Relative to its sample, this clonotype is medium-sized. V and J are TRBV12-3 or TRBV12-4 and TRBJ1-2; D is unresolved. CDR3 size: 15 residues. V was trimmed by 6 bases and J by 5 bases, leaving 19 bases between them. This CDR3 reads CASSRQRVGIYGYTF. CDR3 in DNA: TGTGCCAGCAGCCGACAACGGGTCGGAATATATGGCTACACCTTC.

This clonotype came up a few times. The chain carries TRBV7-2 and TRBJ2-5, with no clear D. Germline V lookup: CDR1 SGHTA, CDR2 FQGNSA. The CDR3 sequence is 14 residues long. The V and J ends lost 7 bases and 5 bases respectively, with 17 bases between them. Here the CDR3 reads CASTQVESRETQYF. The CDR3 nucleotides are TGTGCCAGCACCCAGGTCGAGTCGAGGGAGACCCAGTACTTC.

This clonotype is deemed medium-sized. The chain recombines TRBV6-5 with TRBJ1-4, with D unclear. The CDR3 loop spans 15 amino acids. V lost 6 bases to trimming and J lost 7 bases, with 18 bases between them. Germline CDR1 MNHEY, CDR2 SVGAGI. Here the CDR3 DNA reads TGTGCCAGCAGCTCCTCGGGTCTTCTCTTTGAAAAACTGTTTTTT. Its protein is CASSSSGLLFEKLFF.

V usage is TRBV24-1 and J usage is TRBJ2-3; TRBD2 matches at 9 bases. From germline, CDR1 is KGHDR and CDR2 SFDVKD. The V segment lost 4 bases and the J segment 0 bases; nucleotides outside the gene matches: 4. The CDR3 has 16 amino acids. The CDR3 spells CATSDEAGGSTDTQYF. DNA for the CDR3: TGTGCCACCAGTGACGAAGCGGGGGGAAGCACAGATACGCAGTATTTT.

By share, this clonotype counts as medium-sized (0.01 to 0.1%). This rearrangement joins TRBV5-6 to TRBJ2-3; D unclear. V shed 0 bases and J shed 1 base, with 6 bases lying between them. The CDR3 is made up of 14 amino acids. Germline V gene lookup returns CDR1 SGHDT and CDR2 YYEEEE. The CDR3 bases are TGTGCCAGCAGCTTGGTTGTTGGCACAGATACGCAGTATTTT. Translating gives CASSLVVGTDTQYF.

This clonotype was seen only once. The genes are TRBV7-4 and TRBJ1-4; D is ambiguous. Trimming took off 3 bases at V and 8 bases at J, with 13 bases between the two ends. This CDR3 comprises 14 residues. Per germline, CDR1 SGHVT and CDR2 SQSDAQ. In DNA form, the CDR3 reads TGTGCCAGCAGCTTTCCCCCTCAGGACGAAAAACTGTTTTTT. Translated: CASSFPPQDEKLFF.

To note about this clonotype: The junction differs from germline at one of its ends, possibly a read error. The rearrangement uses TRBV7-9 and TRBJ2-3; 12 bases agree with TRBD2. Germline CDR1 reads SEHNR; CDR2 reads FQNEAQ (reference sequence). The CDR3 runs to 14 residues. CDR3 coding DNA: TGTGCCGGCAGCCTAGCGGGGGGGACAGATACGCAGTATTTT. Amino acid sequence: CAGSLAGGTDTQYF.